The entry below describes one T cell receptor (beta chain). Its antigen is not known. Trimming cost V 0 bases and J 13 bases, with 19 bases left between them. Germline CDR1 reads SGHAT; CDR2 reads FQNNGV. CDR3 size: 15 residues. Reverse transcription of 500 to 650 ng total RNA with a constant-region primer produced TCR beta cDNA. Libraries of TCR beta came from three nested multiplex PCR rounds with slightly modified ARM-PCR. Forward primers for TRBV1-TRBV30 and a C-beta reverse primer served the first two PCR rounds, at around 9 cycles each. From the multiplex PCR reads, TCRdb called clonotypes with MiXCR, one entry per CDR3 protein. Of some 320,000 distinct CDR3 sequences in the sample, about 60% were seen once. The source of the sample is a study of tumor-infiltrating lymphocytes in primary liver carcinoma. Whole-study context: Read depth, roughly 3.65 to 7.13 million productive TCRbeta reads, did not differ significantly between tissues. Study-wide findings and caveats: There was no comparison of CD4+ and CD8+ repertoires, as samples were bulk unsorted. With p = 0.039, the top-250-clone fraction in tumors significantly exceeded that in blood.

Blood RNA originated from unsorted whole blood, with germline DNA additionally extracted. Chronic HBV infection was present, with no prior treatment. The chain is built from TRBV11-2 and TRBJ2-1, with D perhaps matching TRBD2 (6 bases). This TCR came from a middle-aged man with primary liver carcinoma and hepatitis B virus infection. What was sequenced was peripheral blood. The CDR3 DNA sequence: TGTGCCAGCAGCTTAGACGGAGGGCCATACACTGAACAGTTCTTC. It is translated as CASSLDGGPYTEQFF.